The 12 T cell receptor beta chains reported below all come from one sample, sequenced in a study of cytomegalovirus exposure and HLA in healthy donors. PCR involved 60 Vbeta and 13 Jbeta primers. Method: immunoSEQ multiplex PCR; TCRdb's copy keeps in-frame clones and lacks some. The repertoire includes under 55,000 clones, approximately 77% of them detected once, and approximately 10% sits in the top ten. Sequences were obtained from PBMCs. Receptors originate from a woman aged 50 to 60 in good health and CMV-seronegative.

J is TRBJ2-1 and V is TRBV5-4; 13 bases are shared with TRBD2. The junction had 3 bases not matched to a gene; V was cut back by 9 bases and J by 3 bases. Germline V CDR1 and CDR2: SGHNT, YYREEE (reference sequence). The CDR3 has 14 residues. The CDR3 bases are TGTGCCACAAGGACTAGCGGGAGCTACAATGAGCAGTTCTTC. Its translation: CATRTSGSYNEQFF.

The chain has TRBV6-1 and TRBJ1-1; no firm D call. Germline V gene lookup returns CDR1 MNHNS and CDR2 SASEGT. Trimming removed 3 bases at V and 1 base at J, with 6 bases between. The CDR3 runs 13 residues. CDR3: CASSEGENTEAFF. The CDR3 nucleotides are TGTGCCAGCAGTGAGGGAGAGAACACTGAAGCTTTCTTT.

V gene TRBV7-2 combines with J gene TRBJ1-2, with D uncertain. V was clipped by 4 bases and J by 8 bases, with 11 bases between them. Germline-derived CDR1 and CDR2 are SGHTA and FQGNSA. CDR3 length equals 12 residues. CDR3 bases: TGTGCCAGCAGCTCCAACTCTTTGGGCTACACCTTC. Its protein is CASSSNSLGYTF.

The chain combines TRBV4-3 with TRBJ1-4; D gene unclear. CDR3 size: 14 residues. Trimming cost V 1 base and J 3 bases, with 6 bases left between them. CDR1 and CDR2 (germline): LGHNA, YSLEER. The CDR3: CASSQATSNEKLFF. The CDR3 DNA is TGCGCCAGCAGCCAAGCGACATCTAATGAAAAACTGTTTTTT.

This clone was detected only once. The junction departs from germline at one end; a sequencing error may be responsible. This chain uses TRBV6-6 with TRBJ2-2; 8 nucleotides match TRBD2. There are 14 residues in the CDR3. Germline V gene lookup returns CDR1 MNHNY and CDR2 SVGAGI (reference sequence). The CDR3 DNA follows: TGTGCCAGCAGTCCGGGAGGGTTTGCCGGGGAGCCGTTTTTT. It is translated as CASSPGGFAGEPFF.

The chain couples TRBV6-5 to TRBJ2-3, with a possible D match to TRBD2 (5 bases). V was trimmed by 11 bases and J by 4 bases, leaving 16 bases between them. CDR1 is MNHEY and CDR2 is SVGAGI in the germline V gene. This CDR3 has 13 amino acids. The chain's CDR3 is CAPRGRRSDTQYF. Here the CDR3 DNA reads TGTGCCCCCCGGGGAAGGAGATCAGATACGCAGTATTTT.

This chain joins TRBV7-8 and TRBJ2-3; a weak D match, TRBD2 (6 bases). CDR1 is SGHVS, CDR2 FQNEAQ, per germline. Trimming cost V 1 base and J 1 base, with 18 bases left between them. The CDR3 extends over 18 amino acids. CDR3 loop: CASSLVWGVQLGTDTQYF. The CDR3, as DNA: TGTGCCAGCAGCTTAGTTTGGGGGGTCCAATTAGGCACAGATACGCAGTATTTT.

The J gene is TRBJ2-6, the V gene TRBV27, with D tentatively TRBD2 (5 bases). Trimming took off 3 bases at V and 3 bases at J, with 15 bases between the two ends. Germline assignment: CDR1 MNHEY and CDR2 SMNVEV (reference sequence). The CDR3 is 17 amino acids. For the CDR3, the DNA is TGTGCCAGCAGTTTTGGTACGGCGGAGGATGGGGCCAACGTCCTGACTTTC. Translation gives CASSFGTAEDGANVLTF.

Notes on this clone: Sequence at one end of the junction differs from germline and may be a read error. The chain employs TRBV7-9 and TRBJ2-2; 7 bases fit TRBD2. Germline V gives CDR1 SEHNR, CDR2 FQNEAQ (reference sequence). This CDR3 comprises 16 residues. The CDR3 coding sequence is TGTGCCAGCGGAAGCAAGGGAGGGCCGAAAACCGGGGAGCTGTTTTTT. The encoded protein is CASGSKGGPKTGELFF.

The J gene is TRBJ1-2, the V gene TRBV2; TRBD1 agrees at 8 bases. Per germline, CDR1 SNHLY and CDR2 FYNNEI. V lost 9 bases, J lost 8 bases, and 11 bases stayed unmatched. The CDR3 extends over 13 amino acids. CDR3 nucleotides: TGTGCCAGGCTAAGCGGACAGGGTTGGGGCTACACCTTC. Protein: CARLSGQGWGYTF.

V gene TRBV9 combines with J gene TRBJ2-1; D is ambiguous. V shed 0 bases and J shed 6 bases, with 7 bases lying between them. In germline, CDR1 is SGDLS, CDR2 YYNGEE. The CDR3 runs 13 residues. The CDR3 nucleotides are TGTGCCAGCAGCGTAGGCAGTTCCAATGAGCAGTTCTTC. Amino acid sequence: CASSVGSSNEQFF.

The rearrangement uses TRBV5-8 and TRBJ2-3; D is perhaps TRBD1 (7 bases). This CDR3 is built from 16 residues. The germline V gene has CDR1 SGHTS and CDR2 YDEGEE. Trimming took off 4 bases at V and 4 bases at J, with 19 bases between the two ends. The CDR3 is CASSQGVQGGPDTQYF. DNA for the CDR3: TGTGCCAGCAGCCAGGGTGTCCAGGGGGGACCAGATACGCAGTATTTT.